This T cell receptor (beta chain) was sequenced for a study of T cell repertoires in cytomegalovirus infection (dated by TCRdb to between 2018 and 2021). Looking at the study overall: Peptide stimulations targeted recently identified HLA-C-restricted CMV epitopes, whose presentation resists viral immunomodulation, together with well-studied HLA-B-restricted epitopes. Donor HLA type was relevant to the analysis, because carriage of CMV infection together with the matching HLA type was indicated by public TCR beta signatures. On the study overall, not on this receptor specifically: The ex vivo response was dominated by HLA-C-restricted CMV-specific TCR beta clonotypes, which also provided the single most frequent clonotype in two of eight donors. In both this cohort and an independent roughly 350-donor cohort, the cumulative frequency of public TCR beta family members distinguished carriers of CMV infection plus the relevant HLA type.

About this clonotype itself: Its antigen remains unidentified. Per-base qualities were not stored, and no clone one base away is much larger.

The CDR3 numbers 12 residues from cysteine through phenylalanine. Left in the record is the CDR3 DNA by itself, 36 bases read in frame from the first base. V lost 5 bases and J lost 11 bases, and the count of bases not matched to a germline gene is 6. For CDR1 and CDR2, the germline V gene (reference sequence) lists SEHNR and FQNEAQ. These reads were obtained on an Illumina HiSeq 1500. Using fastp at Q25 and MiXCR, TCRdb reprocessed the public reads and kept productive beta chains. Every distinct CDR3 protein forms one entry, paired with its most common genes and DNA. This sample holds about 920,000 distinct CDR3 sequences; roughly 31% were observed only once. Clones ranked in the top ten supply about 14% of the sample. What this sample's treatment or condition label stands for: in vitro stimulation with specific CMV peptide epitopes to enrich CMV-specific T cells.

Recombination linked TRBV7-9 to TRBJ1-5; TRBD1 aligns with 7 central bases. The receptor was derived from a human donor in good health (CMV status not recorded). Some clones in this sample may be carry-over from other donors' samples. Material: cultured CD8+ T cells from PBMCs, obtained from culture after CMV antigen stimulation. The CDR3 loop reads CASSRGHGSQHF. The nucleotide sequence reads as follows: TGTGCCAGCAGCAGGGGGCATGGGTCCCAGCATTTT.